Listed below are T cell receptor beta chains from one sample, sequenced in a study of TIL therapy for anti-PD-1-resistant metastatic lung cancer. The data were produced by immunoSEQ multiplex PCR, yet TCRdb's version contains in-frame clones alone and is incomplete. This sample has about 36,000 clones; more than 60% occur once, and the top ten carry approximately 6%. This specimen consisted of blood, obtained at baseline. Receptor source: a person aged 25-85 years with non-small cell lung cancer. Both conserved end residues are part of each CDR3. Each record gives: J gene, D gene, V gene, clone size, CDR3 protein, CDR3 DNA. A D gene is named only where the DNA matches it firmly. Size is omitted from some rows. Given values are once, few, many or a class for expanded clones.

TRBJ1-5	.	TRBV30	.	CAWTTGRNQPQHF	TGTGCCTGGACAACGGGGCGAAATCAGCCCCAGCATTTT
TRBJ2-2	.	TRBV19	.	CASSLVGGTGELFF	TGTGCCAGTAGTTTGGTAGGGGGCACCGGGGAGCTGTTTTTT
TRBJ2-5	.	TRBV28	.	CASSRPGETQYF	TGTGCCAGCAGTCGACCCGGGGAGACCCAGTACTTC
TRBJ1-5	.	TRBV15	.	CATSRGGTYSNQPQHF	TGTGCCACCAGCAGAGGCGGCACATATAGCAATCAGCCCCAGCATTTT
TRBJ2-3	.	TRBV11-3	.	CASSFYRDGDTQYF	TGTGCCAGCAGCTTTTACAGGGATGGAGATACGCAGTATTTT
TRBJ1-5	.	TRBV7-3	.	CASSLTDLLWTAKERPQHF	TGTGCCAGCAGCTTAACGGACTTACTTTGGACAGCCAAAGAACGGCCCCAGCATTTT
TRBJ1-1	TRBD1	TRBV13	.	CASSLGWDHRGNTEAFF	TGTGCCAGCAGCTTAGGCTGGGATCACAGGGGGAACACTGAAGCTTTCTTT
TRBJ2-3	TRBD2	TRBV6-1	.	CASSERGLALSTDTQYF	TGTGCCAGCAGTGAACGAGGACTAGCGCTTAGCACAGATACGCAGTATTTT
TRBJ2-5	.	TRBV30	.	CAWRLGGETQYF	TGTGCCTGGCGATTAGGCGGGGAGACCCAGTACTTC
TRBJ2-3	.	TRBV4-1	once	CASSQEGADTQYF	TGCGCCAGCAGCCAAGAGGGAGCAGATACGCAGTATTTT
TRBJ1-3	.	TRBV4-2	.	CASSQDGPGSGNTIYF	TGTGCCAGCAGCCAAGATGGGCCCGGCTCTGGAAACACCATATATTTT
TRBJ2-3	.	TRBV12-5	once	CASGLLGADTQYF	TGTGCTAGTGGTTTGCTAGGGGCAGATACGCAGTATTTT
TRBJ2-1	.	TRBV5-1	.	CASSLQGYTGEQFF	TGCGCCAGCAGCTTGCAGGGGTATACGGGTGAGCAGTTCTTC
TRBJ2-3	TRBD2	TRBV2	once	CASRELAGGASTDTQYF	TGTGCCAGCAGGGAGCTAGCGGGGGGGGCCAGCACAGATACGCAGTATTTT
TRBJ2-2	TRBD2	TRBV19	few	CASKTSANTGELFF	TGTGCCAGCAAGACTAGCGCCAACACCGGGGAGCTGTTTTTT
TRBJ1-6	TRBD1	TRBV5-1	.	CASSYGQGRTSPLHF	TGCGCCAGCAGCTACGGACAGGGGCGGACTTCACCCCTCCACTTT
TRBJ1-6	.	TRBV27	.	CASSPTNRDSTSYNSPLHF	TGTGCCAGCAGTCCCACCAACAGGGACTCTACTAGCTATAATTCACCCCTCCACTTT
TRBJ1-6	.	TRBV28	.	CASSLIEGGAPLHF	TGTGCCAGCAGTTTAATCGAGGGGGGGGCCCCCCTCCACTTT
TRBJ2-6	.	TRBV5-1	.	CASSSPRGTGANVLTF	TGCGCCAGCAGCTCCCCCCGGGGGACAGGGGCCAACGTCCTGACTTTC
TRBJ1-1	.	TRBV9	.	CASSVRMNTEAFF	TGTGCCAGCAGCGTAAGGATGAACACTGAAGCTTTCTTT
TRBJ2-1	.	TRBV5-1	.	CATTIGGQSNEQFF	TGCGCCACTACTATCGGGGGGCAGTCTAATGAGCAGTTCTTC
TRBJ1-1	.	TRBV2	.	CASREAYTEAFF	TGTGCCAGCAGGGAGGCTTACACTGAAGCTTTCTTT